This TCR beta chain was found in a study of T-cell reconstitution after alpha-beta-depleted transplantation in children. Preparation of the TCRbeta library was carried out with unique molecular identifiers. TCRdb redid the calling of the PCR reads with MiXCR, one entry per CDR3 protein. The sample holds roughly 500,000 distinct CDR3 sequences; around a third are singletons and the top ten take 2% to 2.5%. This clonotype was counted a few times. The sequence came from a human donor who donated a stem cell graft to a child with aplastic anemia. Specimen: PBMCs from the stem cell graft donor, collected from the stem cell graft.

CDR3 residues: CSVEPRRGDTEAFF. The DNA of the CDR3 is TGCAGCGTTGAACCCCGCAGGGGAGACACTGAAGCTTTCTTT. V and J are TRBV29-1 and TRBJ1-1, with D tentatively TRBD1 (6 bases). Germline loops: CDR1 SQVTM, CDR2 ANQGSEA. The CDR3 totals 14 residues. Trimming stripped 2 bases from V and 3 bases from J, with 13 bases between.